This TCR beta chain was sequenced in a study of cytomegalovirus exposure and HLA in healthy donors. Study-level findings and limits: In a later analysis, at a false discovery rate of 0.05, over 15,000 TCR beta sequences matched HLA alleles. Many donors carried some public TCRs, although rarity characterized most TCR sequences.

In its sample, this clone was seen once. Its antigen is undetermined. With 60 Vbeta and 13 Jbeta primers, the PCR was carried out. The data were produced by immunoSEQ multiplex PCR, yet TCRdb's version contains in-frame clones alone and is incomplete. This table has over 150,000 clones, 80% appearing once. The sequenced sample consisted of PBMCs. This clonotype was obtained from a man younger than 40 in good health and CMV-seropositive.

The CDR3 protein is CASSLSGRGATNYGYTF. In DNA form, the CDR3 reads TGTGCCAGCAGTTTATCTGGGAGGGGGGCCACTAACTATGGCTACACCTTC. The chain has TRBV28 and TRBJ1-2; TRBD1 is a possible D gene (6 bases). The V end lost 1 base, the J end lost 0 bases, and 15 bases lay between the germline ends. The CDR3 has 17 amino acids. Per the germline V gene, CDR1 is MDHEN and CDR2 is SYDVKM.